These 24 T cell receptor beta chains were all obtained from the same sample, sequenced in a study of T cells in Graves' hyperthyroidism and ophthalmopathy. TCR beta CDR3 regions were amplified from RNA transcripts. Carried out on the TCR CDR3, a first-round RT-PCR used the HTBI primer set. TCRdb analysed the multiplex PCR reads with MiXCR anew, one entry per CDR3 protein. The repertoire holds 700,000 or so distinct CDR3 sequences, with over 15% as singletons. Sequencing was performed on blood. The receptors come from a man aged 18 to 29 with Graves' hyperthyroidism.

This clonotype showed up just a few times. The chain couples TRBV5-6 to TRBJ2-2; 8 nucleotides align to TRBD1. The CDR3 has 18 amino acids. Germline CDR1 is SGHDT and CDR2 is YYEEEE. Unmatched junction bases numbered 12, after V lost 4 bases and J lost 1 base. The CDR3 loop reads CASSRLWTGPLNTGELFF. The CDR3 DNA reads TGTGCCAGCAGCCGACTCTGGACAGGGCCGCTGAACACCGGGGAGCTGTTTTTT.

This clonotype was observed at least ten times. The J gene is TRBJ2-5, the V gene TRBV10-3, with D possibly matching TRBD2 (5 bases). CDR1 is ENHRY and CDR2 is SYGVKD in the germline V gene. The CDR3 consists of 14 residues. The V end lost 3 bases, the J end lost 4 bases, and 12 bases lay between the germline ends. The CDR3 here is CAISDSVSGETQYF. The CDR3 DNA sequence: TGTGCCATCAGTGACTCGGTGAGCGGAGAGACCCAGTACTTC.

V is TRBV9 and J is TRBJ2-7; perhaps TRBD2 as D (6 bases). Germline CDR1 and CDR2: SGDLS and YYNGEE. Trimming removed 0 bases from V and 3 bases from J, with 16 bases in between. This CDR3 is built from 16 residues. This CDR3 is CASSVGALARSYEQYF. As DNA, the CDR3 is TGTGCCAGCAGCGTAGGGGCCCTAGCGAGAAGCTACGAGCAGTACTTC.

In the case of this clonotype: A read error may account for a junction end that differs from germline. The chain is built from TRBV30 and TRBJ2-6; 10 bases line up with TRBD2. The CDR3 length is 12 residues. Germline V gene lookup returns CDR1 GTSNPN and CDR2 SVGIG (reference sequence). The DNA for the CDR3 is TGTGCCTGGAGTGTCGAGCGGGAGGGCCCTGACTTC. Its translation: CAWSVEREGPDF.

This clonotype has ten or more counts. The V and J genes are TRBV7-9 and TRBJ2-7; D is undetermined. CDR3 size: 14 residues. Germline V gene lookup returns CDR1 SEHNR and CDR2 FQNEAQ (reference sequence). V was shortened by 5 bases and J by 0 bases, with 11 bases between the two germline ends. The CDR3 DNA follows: TGTGCCAGCAGCCGTGAGCGTGGCTCCTACGAGCAGTACTTC. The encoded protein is CASSRERGSYEQYF.

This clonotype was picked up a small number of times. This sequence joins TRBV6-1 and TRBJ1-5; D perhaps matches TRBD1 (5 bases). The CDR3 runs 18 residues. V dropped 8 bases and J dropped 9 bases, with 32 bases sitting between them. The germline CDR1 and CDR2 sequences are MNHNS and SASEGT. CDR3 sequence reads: CASPPLKSPDSCLGPQHF. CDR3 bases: TGTGCCAGCCCACCGCTCAAGTCCCCCGACAGTTGCCTTGGGCCCCAGCATTTT.

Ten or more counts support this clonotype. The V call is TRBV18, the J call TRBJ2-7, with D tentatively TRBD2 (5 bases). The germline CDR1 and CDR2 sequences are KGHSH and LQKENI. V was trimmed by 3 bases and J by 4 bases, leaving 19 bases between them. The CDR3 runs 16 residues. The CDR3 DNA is TGTGCCAGCTCACCCGATCGAGAGAGGGTAGGGTACGAGCAGTACTTC. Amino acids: CASSPDRERVGYEQYF. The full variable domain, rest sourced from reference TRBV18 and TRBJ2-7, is NAGVMQNPRHLVRRRGQEARLRCSPMKGHSHVYWYRQLPEEGLKFMVYLQKENIIDESGMPKERFSAEFPKEGPSILRIQQVVRGDSAAYFCASSPDRERVGYEQYFGPGTRLTVT.

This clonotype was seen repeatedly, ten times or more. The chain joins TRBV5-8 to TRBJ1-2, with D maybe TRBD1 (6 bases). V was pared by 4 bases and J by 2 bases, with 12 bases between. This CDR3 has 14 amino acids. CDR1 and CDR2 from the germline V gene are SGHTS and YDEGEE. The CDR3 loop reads CASSAGTGNYGYTF. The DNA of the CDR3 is TGTGCCAGCAGCGCCGGTACAGGGAACTATGGCTACACCTTC.

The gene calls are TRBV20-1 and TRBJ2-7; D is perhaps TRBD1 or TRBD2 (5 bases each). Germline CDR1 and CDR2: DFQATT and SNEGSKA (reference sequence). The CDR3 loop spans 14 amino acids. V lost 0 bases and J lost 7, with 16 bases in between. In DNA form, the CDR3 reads TGCAGTGCTAGAGACCCGGGACGGCTTGAGGAGCAGTACTTC. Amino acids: CSARDPGRLEEQYF.

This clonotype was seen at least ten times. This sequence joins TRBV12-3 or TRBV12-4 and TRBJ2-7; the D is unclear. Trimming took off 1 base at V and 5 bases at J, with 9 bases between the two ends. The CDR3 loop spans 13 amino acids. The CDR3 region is CASSLEYRDEQYF. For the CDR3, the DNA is TGTGCCAGCAGTTTAGAGTACCGGGACGAGCAGTACTTC.

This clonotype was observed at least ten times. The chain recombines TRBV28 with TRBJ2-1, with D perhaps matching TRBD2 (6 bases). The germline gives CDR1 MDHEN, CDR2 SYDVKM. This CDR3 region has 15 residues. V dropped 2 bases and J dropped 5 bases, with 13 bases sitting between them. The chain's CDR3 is CASSLPLASHNEQFF. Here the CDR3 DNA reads TGTGCCAGCAGTTTACCCCTAGCGTCACACAATGAGCAGTTCTTC. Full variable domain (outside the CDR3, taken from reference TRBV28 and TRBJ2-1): DVKVTQSSRYLVKRTGEKVFLECVQDMDHENMFWYRQDPGLGLRLIYFSYDVKMKEKGDIPEGYSVSREKKERFSLILESASTNQTSMYLCASSLPLASHNEQFFGPGTRLTVL.

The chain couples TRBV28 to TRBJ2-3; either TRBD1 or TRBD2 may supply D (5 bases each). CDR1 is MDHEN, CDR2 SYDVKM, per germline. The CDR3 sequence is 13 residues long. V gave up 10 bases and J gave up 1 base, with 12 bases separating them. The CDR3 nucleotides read TGTGCCATCGGTGGGGGTCGCACAGATACGCAGTATTTT. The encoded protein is CAIGGGRTDTQYF.

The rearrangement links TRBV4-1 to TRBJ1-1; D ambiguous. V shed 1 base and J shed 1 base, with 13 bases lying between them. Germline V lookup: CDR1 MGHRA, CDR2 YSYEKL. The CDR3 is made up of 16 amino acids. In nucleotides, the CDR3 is TGCGCCAGCAGCCAAGGACGGGCACGGTCGAACACTGAAGCTTTCTTT. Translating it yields CASSQGRARSNTEAFF.

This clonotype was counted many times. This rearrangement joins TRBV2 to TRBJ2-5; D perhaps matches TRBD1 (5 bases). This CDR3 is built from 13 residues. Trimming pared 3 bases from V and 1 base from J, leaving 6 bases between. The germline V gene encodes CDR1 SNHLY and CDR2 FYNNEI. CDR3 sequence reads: CASSDRGQETQYF. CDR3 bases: TGTGCCAGCAGTGATAGGGGCCAAGAGACCCAGTACTTC.

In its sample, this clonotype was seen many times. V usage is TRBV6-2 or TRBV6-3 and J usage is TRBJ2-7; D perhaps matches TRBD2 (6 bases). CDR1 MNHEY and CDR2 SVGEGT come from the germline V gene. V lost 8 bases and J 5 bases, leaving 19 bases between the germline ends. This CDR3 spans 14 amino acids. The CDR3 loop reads CASSGAGSFDEQYF. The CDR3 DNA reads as TGTGCCAGCTCTGGGGCGGGATCCTTTGACGAGCAGTACTTC.

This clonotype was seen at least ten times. CDR3 sequence reads: CSARRWGQTEDTQYF. CDR3 sequence (DNA): TGCAGTGCTAGACGGTGGGGACAGACGGAGGATACGCAGTATTTT. V usage is TRBV20-1 and J usage is TRBJ2-3, with TRBD1 matching 7 bases. Germline assignment: CDR1 DFQATT and CDR2 SNEGSKA (reference sequence). With V trimmed by 2 bases and J by 6 bases, 11 bases remained unmatched. The CDR3 sequence is 15 residues long.

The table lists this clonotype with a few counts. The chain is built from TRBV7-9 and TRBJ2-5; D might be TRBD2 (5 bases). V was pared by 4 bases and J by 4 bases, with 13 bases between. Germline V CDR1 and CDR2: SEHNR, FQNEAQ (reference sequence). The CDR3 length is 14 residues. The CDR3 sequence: CASSSYPGSETQYF. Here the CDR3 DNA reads TGTGCCAGCAGCTCTTACCCGGGGTCAGAGACCCAGTACTTC.

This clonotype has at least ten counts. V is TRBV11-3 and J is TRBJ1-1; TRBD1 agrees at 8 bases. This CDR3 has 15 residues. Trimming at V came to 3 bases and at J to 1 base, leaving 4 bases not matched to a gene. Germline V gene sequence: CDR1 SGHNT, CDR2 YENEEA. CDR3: CASSFMGTGNTEAFF. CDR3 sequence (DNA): TGTGCCAGCAGCTTTATGGGGACAGGGAACACTGAAGCTTTCTTT. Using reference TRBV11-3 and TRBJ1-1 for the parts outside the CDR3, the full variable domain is EAGVVQSPRYKIIEKKQPVAFWCNPISGHNTLYWYLQNLGQGPELLIRYENEEAVDDSQLPKDRFSAERLKGVDSTLKIQPAELGDSAVYLCASSFMGTGNTEAFFGQGTRLTVV.

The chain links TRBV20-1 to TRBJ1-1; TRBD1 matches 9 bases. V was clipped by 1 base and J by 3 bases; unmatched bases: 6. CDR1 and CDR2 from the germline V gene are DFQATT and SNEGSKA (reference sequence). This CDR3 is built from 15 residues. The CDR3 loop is CSARGPGQGDTEAFF. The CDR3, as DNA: TGCAGTGCTAGAGGGCCGGGACAGGGCGACACTGAAGCTTTCTTT.

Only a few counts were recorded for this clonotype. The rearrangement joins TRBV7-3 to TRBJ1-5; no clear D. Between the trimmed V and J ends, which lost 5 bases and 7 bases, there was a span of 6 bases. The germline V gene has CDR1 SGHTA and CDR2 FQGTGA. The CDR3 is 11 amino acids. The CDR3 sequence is CASSPCQPQHF. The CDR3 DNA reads TGTGCCAGCAGCCCCTGCCAGCCCCAGCATTTT.

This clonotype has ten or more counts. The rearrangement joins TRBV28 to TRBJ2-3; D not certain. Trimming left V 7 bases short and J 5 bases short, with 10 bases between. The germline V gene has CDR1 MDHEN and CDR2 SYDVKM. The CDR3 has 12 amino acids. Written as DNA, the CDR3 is TGTGCCAGCAATGTGGGGATAGATACGCAGTATTTT. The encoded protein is CASNVGIDTQYF.

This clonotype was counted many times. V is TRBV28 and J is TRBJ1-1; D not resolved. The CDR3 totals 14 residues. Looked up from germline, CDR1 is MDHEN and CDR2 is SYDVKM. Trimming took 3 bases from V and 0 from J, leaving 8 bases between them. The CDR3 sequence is CASSFAHLNTEAFF. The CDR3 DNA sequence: TGTGCCAGCAGTTTTGCTCACCTGAACACTGAAGCTTTCTTT.

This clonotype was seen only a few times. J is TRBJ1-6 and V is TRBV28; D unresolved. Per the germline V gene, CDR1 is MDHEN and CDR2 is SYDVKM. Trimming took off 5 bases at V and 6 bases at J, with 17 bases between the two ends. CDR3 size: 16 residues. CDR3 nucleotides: TGTGCCAGCAGTCTAGGACCCTTGAGACCTAATTCACCCCTCCACTTT. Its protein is CASSLGPLRPNSPLHF.

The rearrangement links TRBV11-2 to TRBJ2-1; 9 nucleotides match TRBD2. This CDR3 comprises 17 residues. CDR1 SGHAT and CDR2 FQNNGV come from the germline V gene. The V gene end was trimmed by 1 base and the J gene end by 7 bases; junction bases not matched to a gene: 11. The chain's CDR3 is CASSLGGGSGSQNEQFF. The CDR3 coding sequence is TGTGCCAGCAGCTTAGGGGGTGGTAGCGGGAGCCAAAATGAGCAGTTCTTC. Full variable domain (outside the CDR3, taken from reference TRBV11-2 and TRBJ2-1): EAGVAQSPRYKIIEKRQSVAFWCNPISGHATLYWYQQILGQGPKLLIQFQNNGVVDDSQLPKDRFSAERLKGVDSTLKIQPAKLEDSAVYLCASSLGGGSGSQNEQFFGPGTRLTVL.